This T cell receptor (beta chain) derives from a study of identifying expanded T cells in peripheral blood. Study results and limitations: Clone count variance between approximately two-week samples rose with total template count. Differentially abundant clones: about 1.2 between replicates, approximately 15 at around 15 days, approximately 19 at four.

As to this clone: Its cognate antigen is unknown.

Collection occurred without any documented infections or immune events in donors. Libraries were prepared by immunoSEQ multiplex PCR; TCRdb keeps only in-frame clonotypes and omits some of them. The profile shows around 95,000 clones, over 80% of them singletons. This CDR3 is built from 13 residues. V gave up 11 bases and J gave up 2 bases, with 12 bases separating them. Per the germline V gene, CDR1 is SNHLY and CDR2 is FYNNEI. The TCR sequence derives from a person aged 18 to 75 in good health. The sequenced sample was blood. This chain links TRBV2 with TRBJ2-2; TRBD1 is a possible D gene (6 bases). The CDR3 region has the DNA TGTGCCTCCCGGACAGTCAACACCGGGGAGCTGTTTTTT. It specifies CASRTVNTGELFF.